Each of the 8 T cell receptor beta chains below was sequenced from the same sample in a study of cytomegalovirus exposure and HLA in healthy donors. The study ran its PCR with 60 Vbeta and 13 Jbeta primers. Clones were sequenced by immunoSEQ multiplex PCR, and TCRdb holds only the in-frame ones, with some missing. The profile shows around 160,000 clones, 75% of them singletons. Sequencing was performed on PBMCs. The receptor source for this set is a male donor in good health and CMV-seronegative.

The gene calls are TRBV7-9 and TRBJ1-5; TRBD1 matches at 7 bases. The J segment lost 3 bases and the V segment lost 5 bases, leaving 4 bases of the junction unmatched. The CDR3 loop spans 14 amino acids. CDR1 is SEHNR, CDR2 FQNEAQ, per germline (reference sequence). The CDR3 loop reads CASSPGQYNQPQHF. The CDR3 region has the DNA TGTGCCAGCAGCCCGGGACAGTACAATCAGCCCCAGCATTTT.

V usage is TRBV5-1 and J usage is TRBJ2-6, with unresolved D. Between the trimmed V and J ends, which lost 4 bases and 0 bases, there was a span of 5 bases. This CDR3 contains 14 residues. Germline lookup yields CDR1 SGHRS and CDR2 YFSETQ. As DNA, the CDR3 is TGCGCCAGCAGCGTGAGCTCTGGGGCCAACGTCCTGACTTTC. This translates into CASSVSSGANVLTF.

This clone was detected only once. The rearrangement links TRBV2 to TRBJ2-7; 11 bases align to TRBD2. J lost 0 bases, V lost 5 bases, and 6 bases had no gene match. This CDR3 has 16 residues. CDR1 is SNHLY, CDR2 FYNNEI, per germline. The CDR3: CASSFGTSGSSYEQYF. CDR3 bases: TGTGCCAGCAGTTTCGGGACTAGCGGAAGCTCCTACGAGCAGTACTTC.

V gene TRBV6-5 combines with J gene TRBJ1-1, with no clear D. The length of the CDR3 is 12 residues. Trimming removed 6 bases at V and 2 bases at J, with 7 bases between. Germline values: CDR1 MNHEY, CDR2 SVGAGI. The CDR3 sequence is CASRLLNTEAFF. The CDR3 coding sequence is TGTGCCAGCAGGTTACTAAACACTGAAGCTTTCTTT.

The rearrangement uses TRBV11-3 and TRBJ2-1, with 9 bases aligning to TRBD2. The V gene end was trimmed by 2 bases and the J gene end by 3 bases; junction bases not matched to a gene: 2. CDR3 size: 15 residues. CDR1 is SGHNT and CDR2 is YENEEA in the germline V gene. The CDR3 DNA reads TGTGCCAGCAGCTTACGAGCGGGGGGCTACAATGAGCAGTTCTTC. Protein: CASSLRAGGYNEQFF.

The chain couples TRBV7-9 to TRBJ1-6, with 8 bases that match TRBD1. V was clipped by 5 bases and J by 6 bases; unmatched bases: 3. CDR3 length equals 14 residues. Germline V gene sequence: CDR1 SEHNR, CDR2 FQNEAQ (reference sequence). As DNA, the CDR3 is TGTGCCAGCAGCAGGGACAGGCGTAATTCACCCCTCCACTTT. It translates to CASSRDRRNSPLHF.

The chain has TRBV4-1 and TRBJ2-2; D gene ambiguous. The CDR3 is 13 residues long. The germline V gene encodes CDR1 MGHRA and CDR2 YSYEKL. Trimming stripped 1 base from V and 4 bases from J, with 4 bases between. CDR3 sequence: CASSQVSTGELFF. The CDR3 DNA sequence: TGCGCCAGCAGCCAAGTTAGCACCGGGGAGCTGTTTTTT.

The chain joins TRBV11-2 to TRBJ2-1; D not resolved. This CDR3 is 12 amino acids long. CDR1 SGHAT and CDR2 FQNNGV come from the germline V gene. Trimming pared 3 bases from V and 8 bases from J, leaving 8 bases between. The CDR3 region is CASSLTAYEQFF. The CDR3 region has the DNA TGTGCCAGCAGCTTGACTGCCTATGAGCAGTTCTTC.